These 25 T cell receptor beta chains were sequenced from one sample in a study of early T cells in non-severe SARS-CoV-2 infection. One entry per CDR3 protein, called by TCRdb with MiXCR from the 5' RACE reads. The profile covers about 36,000 distinct CDR3 sequences, with about 3.9% appearing a single time and about 9.1% taken by the ten largest. The material sequenced was whole blood. Source of these receptors: an adult who was a healthcare worker with PCR-confirmed SARS-CoV-2 infection or an uninfected control (not recorded which).

This clonotype was observed many times. The chain uses TRBV11-2 and TRBJ2-5; possibly TRBD2 for D (6 bases). Trimming took 0 bases from V and 4 from J, leaving 6 bases between them. CDR3 length: 13 residues. CDR1 is SGHAT and CDR2 is FQNNGV in the germline V gene. The CDR3 loop is CASSLEAGETQYF. CDR3 DNA: TGTGCCAGCAGCTTAGAAGCGGGAGAGACCCAGTACTTC.

The chain carries TRBV11-3 and TRBJ2-3, with 8 bases identical to TRBD2. Trimming took 3 bases from V and 3 from J; bases not matched to a gene: 2. This CDR3 is built from 14 residues. CDR1 SGHNT and CDR2 YENEEA come from the germline V gene. The CDR3 loop reads CASSFGGRTDTQYF. The CDR3 DNA follows: TGTGCCAGCAGCTTCGGCGGGAGGACAGATACGCAGTATTTT.

This clonotype came up many times. This chain connects TRBV20-1 to TRBJ2-1; D possibly corresponds to TRBD2 (5 bases). The CDR3 spans 16 residues. The V gene's germline CDR1 is DFQATT and CDR2 SNEGSKA (reference sequence). V gave up 0 bases and J gave up 1 base, with 13 bases separating them. The CDR3 sequence: CSARDRAGLSYNEQFF. DNA of the CDR3: TGCAGTGCTAGAGATCGGGCGGGCCTGTCCTACAATGAGCAGTTCTTC.

This clonotype has just a few counts. The chain recombines TRBV7-6 with TRBJ2-3; D is undetermined. The V end lost 1 base, the J end lost 4 bases, and 6 bases lay between the germline ends. The CDR3 runs 13 residues. Per germline, CDR1 SGHVS and CDR2 FNYEAQ. The CDR3 DNA is TGTGCCAGCAGCTTAGTGACCGCAGATACGCAGTATTTT. Amino acids: CASSLVTADTQYF.

This clonotype was picked up a small number of times. CDR3 nucleotides: TGTGCCAGCAGCCAATTGTTGGGCAGGGGCAGTGGATACGAGCAGTACTTC. The encoded protein is CASSQLLGRGSGYEQYF. The chain employs TRBV16 and TRBJ2-7, with D possibly TRBD1 on 6 matching bases. Germline assignment: CDR1 KGHSY and CDR2 FQNENV. V shed 1 base and J shed 4 bases, with 20 bases lying between them. The CDR3 runs 17 residues.

DNA of the CDR3: TGTGCCAGCAGTTTATCGGGGGGCGATTACGAGCAGTACGTC. Its protein is CASSLSGGDYEQYV. This chain links TRBV27 with TRBJ2-7; possibly TRBD1 or TRBD2 for D (6 bases each). The CDR3 is 14 residues long. V was pared by 0 bases and J by 4 bases, with 10 bases between. CDR1 and CDR2 from the germline V gene are MNHEY and SMNVEV (reference sequence).

This clonotype is classed as medium-sized (0.01 to 0.1%). This chain uses TRBV7-9 with TRBJ2-1; 9 bases line up with TRBD1. From germline, CDR1 is SEHNR and CDR2 FQNEAQ (reference sequence). Unmatched junction bases numbered 11, after V lost 3 bases and J lost 5 bases. This CDR3 region has 17 residues. Here the CDR3 reads CASSFPLTGGSDNEQFF. CDR3 nucleotide sequence: TGTGCCAGCAGCTTCCCCCTCACAGGGGGCTCTGACAATGAGCAGTTCTTC.

The V call is TRBV15, the J call TRBJ1-1; perhaps TRBD1 as D (5 bases). V lost 11 bases, J lost 1 base, and 8 bases lay in between. The germline gives CDR1 LNHNV, CDR2 YYDKDF (reference sequence). This CDR3 contains 11 residues. CDR3 residues: CAAQGNTEAFF. As DNA, the CDR3 is TGTGCCGCCCAGGGGAACACTGAAGCTTTCTTT.

This clonotype was seen repeatedly, ten times or more. Here the CDR3 DNA reads TGTGCCAGCAGCTTAGGGGGGTCTAATGAAAAACTGTTTTTT. This encodes CASSLGGSNEKLFF. The rearrangement uses TRBV7-8 and TRBJ1-4; possible D gene TRBD1, 5 bases. The CDR3 has 14 amino acids. V was cut by 1 base and J by 3 bases, with 6 bases left in between. Germline V gene data show CDR1 as SGHVS and CDR2 as FQNEAQ. Complete variable domain (other parts from reference TRBV7-8 and TRBJ1-4): GAGVSQSPRYKVAKRGQDVALRCDPISGHVSLFWYQQALGQGPEFLTYFQNEAQLDKSGLPSDRFFAERPEGSVSTLKIQRTQQEDSAVYLCASSLGGSNEKLFFGSGTQLSVL.

This clonotype was seen many times. The V call is TRBV6-5, the J call TRBJ1-5; possible D gene TRBD1, 5 bases. V dropped 5 bases and J dropped 5 bases, with 19 bases sitting between them. Germline V gene data show CDR1 as MNHEY and CDR2 as SVGAGI. This CDR3 is 16 amino acids long. CDR3 DNA sequence: TGTGCCAGCAGTACCAGTGGCGAGGGGCCTCATCAGCCCCAGCATTTT. It translates to CASSTSGEGPHQPQHF.

Judged by abundance, this clonotype is medium-sized. V gene TRBV19 combines with J gene TRBJ2-1, with D perhaps TRBD2 (6 bases). The germline V gene encodes CDR1 LNHDA and CDR2 SQIVND (reference sequence). V shed 3 bases and J shed 4 bases, with 13 bases lying between them. The CDR3 totals 15 residues. The CDR3 loop is CASSIQGGSYNEQFF. CDR3 in DNA: TGTGCCAGTAGTATCCAGGGAGGTAGTTACAATGAGCAGTTCTTC.

At least ten counts were recorded for this clonotype. The chain combines TRBV24-1 with TRBJ2-5; 8 bases match TRBD1. This CDR3 comprises 16 residues. V shed 2 bases, J shed 4 bases, and the junction held 8 bases outside the gene matches. Germline loops: CDR1 KGHDR, CDR2 SFDVKD. The CDR3 nucleotides are TGTGCCACCAGTGATTCCCGCCGGACAGGGAGAGAGACCCAGTACTTC. Protein product: CATSDSRRTGRETQYF.

This clonotype was seen repeatedly, ten times or more. V is TRBV9 and J is TRBJ2-5; tentatively, D is TRBD1 or TRBD2 (6 bases each). Looked up from germline, CDR1 is SGDLS and CDR2 is YYNGEE. This CDR3 comprises 16 residues. V lost 5 bases and J 5 bases, leaving 22 bases between the germline ends. CDR3 residues: CASSLGGPRQLETQYF. CDR3 nucleotide sequence: TGTGCCAGCAGTCTAGGGGGGCCCCGTCAGTTGGAGACCCAGTACTTC.

This clonotype occurred many times. This sequence joins TRBV4-2 and TRBJ1-6, with 8 bases that match TRBD1. V lost 4 bases to trimming and J lost 8 bases; unmatched junction nucleotides: 4. CDR3 size: 14 residues. Germline V CDR1 and CDR2: LGHNA, YNFKEQ. As DNA, the CDR3 is TGTGCCAGCAGCCCAGAGGGACAGGATTCACCCCTCCACTTT. Its translation: CASSPEGQDSPLHF.

This clonotype appeared many times. The chain combines TRBV6-5 with TRBJ2-5, with 7 bases fitting TRBD2. With V trimmed by 3 bases and J by 4 bases, 5 bases remained unmatched. Germline V lookup: CDR1 MNHEY, CDR2 SVGAGI. CDR3 size: 14 residues. The CDR3 reads CASSYAGVGETQYF. As DNA, the CDR3 is TGTGCCAGCAGTTATGCGGGAGTAGGAGAGACCCAGTACTTC.

Ten or more counts support this clonotype. The chain is built from TRBV19 and TRBJ1-1; D not resolved. The CDR3 consists of 12 residues. Looked up from germline, CDR1 is LNHDA and CDR2 is SQIVND (reference sequence). V lost 3 bases and J 3 bases, leaving 5 bases between the germline ends. CDR3 sequence: CASSMAYTEAFF. CDR3 DNA sequence: TGTGCCAGTAGTATGGCTTACACTGAAGCTTTCTTT.

By share, this clonotype ranks as medium-sized. The genes are TRBV5-1 and TRBJ1-1; D remains unclear. The CDR3 covers 14 residues. CDR1 is SGHRS and CDR2 is YFSETQ in the germline V gene. V lost 7 bases to trimming and J lost 0 bases, with 13 bases between them. CDR3 loop: CASRGQGMNTEAFF. The CDR3 nucleotides are TGCGCCAGCCGGGGTCAAGGGATGAACACTGAAGCTTTCTTT.

This clonotype was seen many times. The rearrangement uses TRBV9 and TRBJ2-5, with TRBD1 matching over 9 bases. The CDR3 sequence is 13 residues long. Trimming cost V 3 bases and J 5 bases; bases outside gene matches: 2. The germline gives CDR1 SGDLS, CDR2 YYNGEE. CDR3 in amino acids: CASSDGQGETQYF. The CDR3 coding sequence is TGTGCCAGCAGCGACGGACAGGGGGAGACCCAGTACTTC.

Many counts were recorded for this clonotype. The chain links TRBV6-6 to TRBJ2-5; a possible D gene is TRBD2 (6 bases). This CDR3 has 13 residues. V lost 7 bases and J 2 bases, leaving 11 bases between the germline ends. The germline CDR1 and CDR2 sequences are MNHNY and SVGAGI (reference sequence). CDR3 protein: CASTRGEQETQYF. As DNA, the CDR3 is TGTGCCAGCACCCGCGGGGAGCAAGAGACCCAGTACTTC.

The V call is TRBV20-1, the J call TRBJ1-2; perhaps TRBD1 as D (6 bases). The CDR3 totals 16 residues. Trimming stripped 5 bases from V and 4 bases from J, with 23 bases between. The V gene's germline CDR1 is DFQATT and CDR2 SNEGSKA (reference sequence). In nucleotides, the CDR3 is TGCAGTGCTCACCCCGGGGGGGCAGACCGGATCTATGGCTACACCTTC. It codes for CSAHPGGADRIYGYTF.

There are many counts of this clonotype. The chain combines TRBV27 with TRBJ2-1; tentative D call: TRBD1 (6 bases). Between the trimmed V and J ends, which lost 4 bases and 4 bases, there was a span of 14 bases. The germline gives CDR1 MNHEY, CDR2 SMNVEV (reference sequence). The CDR3 spans 15 residues. The CDR3: CASSSQGRSYNEQFF. In nucleotides, the CDR3 is TGTGCCAGCAGTTCACAGGGACGGTCTTACAATGAGCAGTTCTTC.

This clonotype was picked up many times. The chain employs TRBV20-1 and TRBJ1-1; D unclear. CDR1 DFQATT and CDR2 SNEGSKA come from the germline V gene (reference sequence). V was shortened by 3 bases and J by 3 bases, with 8 bases between the two germline ends. The CDR3 covers 12 residues. CDR3 sequence reads: CSASVGDTEAFF. DNA for the CDR3: TGCAGTGCTAGCGTCGGGGACACTGAAGCTTTCTTT.

This clonotype was counted many times. The rearrangement joins TRBV3-1 to TRBJ1-3; no clear D gene. Germline loops: CDR1 LGHDT, CDR2 YNNKEL (reference sequence). Trimming cost V 1 base and J 4 bases, with 17 bases left between them. This CDR3 is built from 17 residues. The CDR3 loop reads CASSQAATRSSGNTIYF. CDR3 in DNA: TGTGCCAGCAGCCAAGCAGCGACCCGCTCCTCCGGAAACACCATATATTTT.

This clonotype was detected a few times. A read error is possible here, since a much larger clone lies one base away. This rearrangement joins TRBV5-4 to TRBJ1-1, with a possible D match to TRBD1 (5 bases). CDR3 length: 13 residues. Per germline, CDR1 SGHNT and CDR2 YYREEE (reference sequence). The CDR3 sequence: CAGSTGMNTEAFF. The CDR3 region has the DNA TGTGCCGGCAGCACAGGTATGAACACTGAAGCTTTCTTT.

This clonotype was counted many times. V usage is TRBV24-1 and J usage is TRBJ2-7; D remains unclear. The CDR3 spans 19 residues. Germline lookup yields CDR1 KGHDR and CDR2 SFDVKD. The V gene lost 4 bases and the J gene lost 2 bases, with 26 bases spanning the gap. CDR3 sequence (DNA): TGTGCCACCAGTGACACCAGTGCCCAGGACGGATCGAACCCCTACGAGCAGTACGTC. Translation: CATSDTSAQDGSNPYEQYV.